This TCR beta chain was identified in a study of T-cell memory formation after mild COVID-19. About the research overall: Most TCR clusters belonged to a single donor.

As for this clonotype: Antigen: not known.

Points from the study as a whole: Shrinking CD4+ clones resided mostly in CM and EM, and CD8+ ones in EMRA. The pre-infection memory compartment contained some responding clones, suggesting cross-reactive memory joined. While clones contracting from day 15 to 85 were balanced between CD4 and CD8, later expanders leaned CD4+.

The germline V gene has CDR1 MNHNY and CDR2 SVGAGI (reference sequence). CDR3 length: 14 amino acids. The V and J ends lost 4 bases and 8 bases respectively, with 14 bases between them. In TCRdb, the 5' RACE reads were re-called with MiXCR into one record per CDR3 protein. The table has about 130,000 distinct CDR3 sequences, about 5.9% seen once; the top ten hold about 2.2%. This sequence joins TRBV6-6 and TRBJ1-4; D gene ambiguous. The TCR sequence derives from an adult woman who had mild COVID-19 (a few samples of this study predate the infection). Cell type and time point are not known. Sequenced sample: PBMCs or a T cell subset sorted from them (not recorded which). The CDR3 loop is CASSSPSSVEKLFF. The CDR3, as DNA: TGTGCCAGCAGTTCCCCCTCCTCCGTGGAAAAACTGTTTTTT.